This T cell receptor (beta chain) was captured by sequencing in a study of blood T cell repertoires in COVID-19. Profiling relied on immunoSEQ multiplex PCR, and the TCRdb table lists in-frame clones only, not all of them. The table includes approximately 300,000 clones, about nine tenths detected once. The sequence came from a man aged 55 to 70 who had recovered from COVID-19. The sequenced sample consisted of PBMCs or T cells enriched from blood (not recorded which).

The CDR3: CASKKPVGLNSNQPQHF. Here the CDR3 DNA reads TGTGCCAGCAAAAAACCCGTGGGACTGAATAGCAATCAGCCCCAGCATTTT. J is TRBJ1-5 and V is TRBV28, with a tentative D call TRBD1 (5 bases). Germline CDR1 and CDR2: MDHEN and SYDVKM. The CDR3 has 17 amino acids. Between the trimmed V and J ends, which lost 7 bases and 0 bases, there was a span of 19 bases.